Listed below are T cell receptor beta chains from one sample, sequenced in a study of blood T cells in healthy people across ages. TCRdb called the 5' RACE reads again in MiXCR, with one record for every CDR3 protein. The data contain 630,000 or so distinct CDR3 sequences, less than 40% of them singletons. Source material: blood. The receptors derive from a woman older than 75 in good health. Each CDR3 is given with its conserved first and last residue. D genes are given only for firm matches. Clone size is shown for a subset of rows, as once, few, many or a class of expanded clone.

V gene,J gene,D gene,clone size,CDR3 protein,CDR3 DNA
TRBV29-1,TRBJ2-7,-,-,CSVEDGGNPYEQYF,TGCAGCGTTGAAGACGGCGGGAATCCCTACGAGCAGTACTTC
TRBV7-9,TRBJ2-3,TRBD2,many,CASSLRSGRLGRKPTDTQYF,TGTGCCAGCAGCTTAAGAAGCGGGAGACTAGGACGCAAGCCCACAGATACGCAGTATTTT
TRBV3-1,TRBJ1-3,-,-,CASSQMDFSGNTIYF,TGTGCCAGCAGCCAAATGGATTTCTCTGGAAACACCATATATTTT
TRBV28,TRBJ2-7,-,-,CASGLVGRSYEQYF,TGTGCCAGCGGTTTAGTCGGGCGGAGCTACGAGCAGTACTTC
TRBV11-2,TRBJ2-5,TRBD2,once,CASSFGRGGGKTQYF,TGTGCCAGCAGCTTCGGGCGGGGGGGAGGAAAGACCCAGTACTTC
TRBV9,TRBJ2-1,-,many,CASSVGGDPSYNEQFF,TGTGCCAGCAGCGTAGGAGGGGACCCTTCCTACAATGAGCAGTTCTTC
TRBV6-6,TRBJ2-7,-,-,CASRPPGPGEQYF,TGTGCCAGCAGGCCGCCGGGCCCGGGAGAGCAGTACTTC
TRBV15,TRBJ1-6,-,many,CATSPRQGYSPLHF,TGTGCCACCAGCCCCCGGCAGGGGTATTCACCCCTCCACTTT
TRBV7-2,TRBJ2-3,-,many,CASSSQALTDTQYF,TGTGCCAGCAGCTCCCAAGCCTTAACAGATACGCAGTATTTT
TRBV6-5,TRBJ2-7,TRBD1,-,CASSYARTGGEQYF,TGTGCCAGCAGTTACGCCAGGACAGGGGGCGAGCAGTACTTC
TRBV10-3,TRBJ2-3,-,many,CAISEGLTDTQYF,TGTGCCATCAGTGAGGGACTCACAGATACGCAGTATTTT
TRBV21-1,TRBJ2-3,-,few,CASSKITGSTDTQYF,TGTGCCAGCAGCAAAATAACGGGGAGCACAGATACGCAGTATTTT
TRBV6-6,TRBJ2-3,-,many,CASSPYLDTQYF,TGTGCCAGCAGTCCCTACCTTGATACGCAGTATTTT
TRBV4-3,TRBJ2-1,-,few,CASSRGTRTNEQFF,TGCGCCAGCAGCAGAGGGACGCGAACCAATGAGCAGTTCTTC
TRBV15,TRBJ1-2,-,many,CATSRQGNYGYTF,TGTGCCACCAGCAGACAGGGGAACTATGGCTACACCTTC
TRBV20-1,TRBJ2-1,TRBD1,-,CSARDWRTTGQAYNEQFF,TGCAGTGCTAGAGATTGGAGGACTACGGGACAGGCCTACAATGAGCAGTTCTTC
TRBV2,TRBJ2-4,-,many,CASSLDRSKNIQYF,TGTGCCAGCAGTCTAGACAGATCCAAAAACATTCAGTACTTC
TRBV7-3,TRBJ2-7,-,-,CASSYPPNYEQYF,TGTGCCAGCAGCTATCCCCCAAACTACGAGCAGTACTTC
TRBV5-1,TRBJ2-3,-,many,CASSWDSTDTQYF,TGCGCCAGCAGCTGGGACTCCACAGATACGCAGTATTTT
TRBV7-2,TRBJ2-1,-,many,CASSLVYGPQQFF,TGTGCCAGCAGCTTAGTATATGGCCCGCAGCAGTTCTTC
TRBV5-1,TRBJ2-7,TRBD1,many,CASSFGQASYEQYF,TGCGCCAGCAGCTTTGGACAGGCATCCTACGAGCAGTACTTC
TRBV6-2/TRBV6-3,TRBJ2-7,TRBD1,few,CASSIGQGINYEQYF,TGTGCCAGCAGTATTGGACAGGGAATTAACTACGAGCAGTACTTC
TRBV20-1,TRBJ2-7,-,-,CSARPGPRDEQYF,TGCAGTGCTAGGCCGGGGCCTCGGGACGAGCAGTACTTC
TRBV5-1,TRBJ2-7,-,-,CASSLKAGVHEQYF,TGCGCCAGCAGCTTGAAGGCAGGGGTCCACGAGCAGTACTTC
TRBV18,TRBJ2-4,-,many,CASSPRPGGQNIQYF,TGTGCCAGCTCACCAAGGCCGGGGGGCCAAAACATTCAGTACTTC
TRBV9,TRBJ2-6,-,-,CASSSQIPRGSGANVLTF,TGTGCCAGCAGCTCACAAATCCCCCGGGGATCTGGGGCCAACGTCCTGACTTTC
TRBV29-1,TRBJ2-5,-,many,CSVEQGETQYF,TGCAGCGTTGAACAGGGAGAGACCCAGTACTTC